A selection of T cell receptor beta chains follows, all from one sample in a study of blood T cell repertoires in COVID-19. Generated by immunoSEQ multiplex PCR, the TCRdb table keeps only in-frame clones and is missing some. The table shows around 50,000 clones, with roughly 82% occurring only once. Sequenced: peripheral blood. All receptors derive from a woman aged 80 or over with acute or convalescent COVID-19. The conserved cysteine and the conserved F or W are not part of the CDR3 here. D genes are given only for firm matches.

j_gene | v_gene | d_gene | CDR3aa
TRBJ2-1 | TRBV5-1 | . | ASSLPNAGDNEQF
TRBJ1-5 | TRBV19 | TRBD1 | ASKDRLSQPQH
TRBJ2-3 | TRBV2 | . | ASSERLDTDTQY
TRBJ2-2 | TRBV2 | TRBD2 | ASSGLAGAGELF
TRBJ2-5 | TRBV7-9 | TRBD1 | ASSFTGVQETQY
TRBJ2-5 | TRBV7-3 | TRBD1 | ASSPGQGLSPNQETQY
TRBJ2-3 | TRBV7-2 | . | ASSYGGGLLATQY
TRBJ1-3 | TRBV6-1 | . | ASSEASRAGNTIY
TRBJ2-7 | TRBV7-6 | . | ASSFLPGTRRTYEQY
TRBJ1-3 | TRBV12-3/TRBV12-4 | . | ASTGDPGNTIY
TRBJ2-7 | TRBV24-1 | . | ATSVAGTGEQY
TRBJ1-3 | TRBV6-5 | . | ASIIGNTIY
TRBJ1-6 | TRBV18 | . | ASSPLLQGSNSPLH
TRBJ2-1 | TRBV19 | TRBD2 | ASSRLAGAFDEQF
TRBJ2-5 | TRBV11-2 | . | ASEQGRSGGTQY
TRBJ2-7 | TRBV29-1 | TRBD2 | SVEGGLAGGSYEQY
TRBJ1-3 | TRBV10-2 | . | ASSDFSPSGNTIY
TRBJ1-2 | TRBV11-2 | TRBD1 | ASRLDRFAGYT
TRBJ2-1 | TRBV7-9 | TRBD2 | ASSFWGLAGEGEQF
TRBJ2-1 | TRBV5-1 | . | ASSSGPGDTLLV